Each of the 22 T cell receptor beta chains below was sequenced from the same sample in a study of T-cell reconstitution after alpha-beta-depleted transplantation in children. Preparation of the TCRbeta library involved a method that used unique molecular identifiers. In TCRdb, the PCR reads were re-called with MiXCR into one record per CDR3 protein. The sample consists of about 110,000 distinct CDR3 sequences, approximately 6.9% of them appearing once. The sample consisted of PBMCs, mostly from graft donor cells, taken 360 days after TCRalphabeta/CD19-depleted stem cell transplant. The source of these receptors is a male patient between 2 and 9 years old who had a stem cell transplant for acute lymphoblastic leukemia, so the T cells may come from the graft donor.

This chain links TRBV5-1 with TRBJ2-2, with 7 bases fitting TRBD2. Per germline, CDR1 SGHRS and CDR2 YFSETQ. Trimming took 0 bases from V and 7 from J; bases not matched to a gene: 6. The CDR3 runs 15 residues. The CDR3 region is CASSLGGRRVGELFF. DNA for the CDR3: TGCGCCAGCAGCTTGGGCGGGAGAAGAGTCGGGGAGCTGTTTTTT.

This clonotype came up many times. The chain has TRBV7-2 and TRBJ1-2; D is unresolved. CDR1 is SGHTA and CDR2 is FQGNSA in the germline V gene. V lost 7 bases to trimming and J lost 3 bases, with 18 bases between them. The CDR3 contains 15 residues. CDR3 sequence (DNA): TGTGCCAGCACCCAGCGGGATCGAAGGTACTATGGCTACACCTTC. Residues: CASTQRDRRYYGYTF.

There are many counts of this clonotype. CDR3 sequence: CASSPPVRGEQFF. CDR3 nucleotides: TGTGCCAGCAGCCCACCGGTCCGGGGGGAGCAGTTCTTC. This rearrangement joins TRBV9 to TRBJ2-1, with a tentative D call TRBD2 (6 bases). Per the germline V gene, CDR1 is SGDLS and CDR2 is YYNGEE. The CDR3 is 13 amino acids. V was pared by 4 bases and J by 10 bases, with 15 bases between. Using reference TRBV9 and TRBJ2-1 for the parts outside the CDR3, the full variable domain is DSGVTQTPKHLITATGQRVTLRCSPRSGDLSVYWYQQSLDQGLQFLIQYYNGEERAKGNILERFSAQQFPDLHSELNLSSLELGDSALYFCASSPPVRGEQFFGPGTRLTVL.

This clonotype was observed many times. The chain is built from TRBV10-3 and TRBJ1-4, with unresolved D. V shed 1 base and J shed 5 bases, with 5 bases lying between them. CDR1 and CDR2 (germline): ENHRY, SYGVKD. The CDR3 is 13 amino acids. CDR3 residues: CAISEYRNEKLFF. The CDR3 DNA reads TGTGCCATCAGTGAGTACCGGAATGAAAAACTGTTTTTT.

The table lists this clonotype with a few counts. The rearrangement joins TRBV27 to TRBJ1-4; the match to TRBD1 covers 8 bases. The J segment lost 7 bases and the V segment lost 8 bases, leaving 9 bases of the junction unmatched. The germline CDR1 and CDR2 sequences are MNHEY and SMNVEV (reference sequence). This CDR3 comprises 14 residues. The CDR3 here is CASAPGQEAEKLFF. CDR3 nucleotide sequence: TGTGCCAGCGCCCCGGGACAGGAGGCTGAAAAACTGTTTTTT.

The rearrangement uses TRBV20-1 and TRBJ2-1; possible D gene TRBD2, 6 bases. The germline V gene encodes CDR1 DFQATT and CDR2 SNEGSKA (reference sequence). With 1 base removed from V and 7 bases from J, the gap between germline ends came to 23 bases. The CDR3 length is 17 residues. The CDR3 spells CSARGVLASRPSNEQFF. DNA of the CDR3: TGCAGTGCTAGAGGCGTACTAGCATCTCGGCCGTCAAATGAGCAGTTCTTC.

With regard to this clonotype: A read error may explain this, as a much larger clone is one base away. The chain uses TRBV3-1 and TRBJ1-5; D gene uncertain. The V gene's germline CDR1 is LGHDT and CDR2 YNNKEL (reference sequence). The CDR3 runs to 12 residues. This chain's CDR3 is CACSQGNQPQHF. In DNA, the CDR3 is TGTGCCTGCAGCCAGGGCAATCAGCCCCAGCATTTT.

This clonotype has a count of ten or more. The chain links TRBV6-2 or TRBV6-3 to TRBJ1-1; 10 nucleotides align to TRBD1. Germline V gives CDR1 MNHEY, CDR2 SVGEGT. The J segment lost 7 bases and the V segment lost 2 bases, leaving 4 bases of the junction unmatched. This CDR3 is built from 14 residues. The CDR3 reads CASSYDRGRGEAFF. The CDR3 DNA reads TGTGCCAGCAGTTACGACAGGGGGCGAGGTGAAGCTTTCTTT.

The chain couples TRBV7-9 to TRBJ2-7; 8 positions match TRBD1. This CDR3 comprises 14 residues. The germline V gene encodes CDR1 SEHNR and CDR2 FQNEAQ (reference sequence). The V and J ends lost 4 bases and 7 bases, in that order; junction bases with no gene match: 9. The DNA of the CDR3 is TGTGCCAGCAGCTCCCCGACAGGGGTTTGGGAGCAGTACTTC. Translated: CASSSPTGVWEQYF.

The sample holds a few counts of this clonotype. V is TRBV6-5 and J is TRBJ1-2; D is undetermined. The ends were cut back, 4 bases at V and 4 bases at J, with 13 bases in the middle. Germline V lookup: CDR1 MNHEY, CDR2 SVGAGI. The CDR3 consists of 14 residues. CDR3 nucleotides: TGTGCCAGCAGTTCGGGCCCTACCTCCTATGGCTACACCTTC. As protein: CASSSGPTSYGYTF.

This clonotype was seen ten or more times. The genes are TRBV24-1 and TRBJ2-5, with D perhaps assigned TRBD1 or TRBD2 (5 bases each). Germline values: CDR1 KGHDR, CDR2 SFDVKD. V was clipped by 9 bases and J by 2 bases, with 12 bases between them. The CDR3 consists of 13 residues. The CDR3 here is CATSRGWQETQYF. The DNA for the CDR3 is TGTGCCACCTCGAGGGGTTGGCAAGAGACCCAGTACTTC.

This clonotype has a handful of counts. The CDR3 DNA reads TGTGCCAGCAGCTTATGGCTAACTGGAAACACCATATATTTT. As protein: CASSLWLTGNTIYF. The V and J genes are TRBV11-2 and TRBJ1-3; D is undetermined. The length of the CDR3 is 14 residues. Germline V gene sequence: CDR1 SGHAT, CDR2 FQNNGV. Trimming took off 2 bases at V and 2 bases at J, with 7 bases between the two ends.

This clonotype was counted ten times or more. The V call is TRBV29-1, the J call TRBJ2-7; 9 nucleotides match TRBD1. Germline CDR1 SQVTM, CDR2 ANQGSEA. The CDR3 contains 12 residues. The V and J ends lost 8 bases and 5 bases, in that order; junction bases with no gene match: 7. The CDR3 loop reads CSFRTGAHEQYF. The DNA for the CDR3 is TGCAGCTTTAGGACAGGGGCCCACGAGCAGTACTTC.

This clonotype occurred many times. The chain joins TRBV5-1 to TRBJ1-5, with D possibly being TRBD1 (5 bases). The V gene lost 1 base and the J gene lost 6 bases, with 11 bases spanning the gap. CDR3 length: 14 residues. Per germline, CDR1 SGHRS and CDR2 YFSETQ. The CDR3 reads CASSLNGATQPQHF. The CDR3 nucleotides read TGCGCCAGCAGCTTGAACGGGGCGACTCAGCCCCAGCATTTT.

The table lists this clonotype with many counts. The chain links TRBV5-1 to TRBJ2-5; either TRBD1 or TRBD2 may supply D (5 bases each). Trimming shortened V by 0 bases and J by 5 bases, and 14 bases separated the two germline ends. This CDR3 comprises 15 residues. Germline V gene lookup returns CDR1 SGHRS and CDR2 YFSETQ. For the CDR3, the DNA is TGCGCCAGCAGCTTGGATTATGGGGGTCAGGAGACCCAGTACTTC. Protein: CASSLDYGGQETQYF.

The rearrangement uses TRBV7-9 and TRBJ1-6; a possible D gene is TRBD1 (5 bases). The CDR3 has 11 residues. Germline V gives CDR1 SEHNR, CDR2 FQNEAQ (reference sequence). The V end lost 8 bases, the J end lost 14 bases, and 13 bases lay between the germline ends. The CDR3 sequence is CASLSGPTLHF. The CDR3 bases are TGTGCCAGCCTGTCGGGGCCTACCCTCCACTTT. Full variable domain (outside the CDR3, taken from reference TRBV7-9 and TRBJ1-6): DTGVSQNPRHKITKRGQNVTFRCDPISEHNRLYWYRQTLGQGPEFLTYFQNEAQLEKSRLLSDRFSAERPKGSFSTLEIQRTEQGDSAMYLCASLSGPTLHFGNGTRLTVT.

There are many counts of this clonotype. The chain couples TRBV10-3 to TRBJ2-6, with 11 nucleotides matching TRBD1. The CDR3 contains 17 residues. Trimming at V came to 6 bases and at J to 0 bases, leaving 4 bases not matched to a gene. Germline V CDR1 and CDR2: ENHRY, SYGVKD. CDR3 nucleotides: TGTGCCATCAGGGCAGGGACAGGGGGCTCTGGGGCCAACGTCCTGACTTTC. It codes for CAIRAGTGGSGANVLTF.

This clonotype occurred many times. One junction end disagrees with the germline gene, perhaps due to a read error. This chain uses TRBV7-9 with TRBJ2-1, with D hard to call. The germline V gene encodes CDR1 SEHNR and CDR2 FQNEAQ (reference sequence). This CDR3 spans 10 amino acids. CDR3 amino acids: CASSHNEQFF. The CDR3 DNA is TGTGCCAGCTCCCACAATGAGCAGTTCTTC.

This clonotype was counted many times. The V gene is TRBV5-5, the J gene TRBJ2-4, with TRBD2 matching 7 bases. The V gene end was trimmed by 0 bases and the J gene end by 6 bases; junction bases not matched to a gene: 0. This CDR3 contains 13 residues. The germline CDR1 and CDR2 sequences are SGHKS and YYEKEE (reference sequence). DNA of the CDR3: TGTGCCAGCAGCTTGGGGGGGGGAAACATTCAGTACTTC. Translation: CASSLGGGNIQYF. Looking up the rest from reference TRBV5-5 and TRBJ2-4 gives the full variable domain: DAGVTQSPTHLIKTRGQQVTLRCSPISGHKSVSWYQQVLGQGPQFIFQYYEKEERGRGNFPDRFSARQFPNYSSELNVNALLLGDSALYLCASSLGGGNIQYFGAGTRLSVL.

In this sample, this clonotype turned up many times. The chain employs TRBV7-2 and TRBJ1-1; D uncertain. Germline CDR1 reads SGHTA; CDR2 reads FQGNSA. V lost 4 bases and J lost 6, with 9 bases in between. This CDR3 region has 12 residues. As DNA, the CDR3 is TGTGCCAGCAGCTACCCAAAGGCTGAAGCTTTCTTT. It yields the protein CASSYPKAEAFF.

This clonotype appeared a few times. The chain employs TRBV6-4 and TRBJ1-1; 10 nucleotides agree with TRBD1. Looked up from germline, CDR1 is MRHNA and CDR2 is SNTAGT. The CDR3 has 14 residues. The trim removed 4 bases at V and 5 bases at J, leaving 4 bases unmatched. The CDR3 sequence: CASSGGQGSTEAFF. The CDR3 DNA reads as TGTGCCAGCAGTGGGGGACAGGGGTCGACTGAAGCTTTCTTT.

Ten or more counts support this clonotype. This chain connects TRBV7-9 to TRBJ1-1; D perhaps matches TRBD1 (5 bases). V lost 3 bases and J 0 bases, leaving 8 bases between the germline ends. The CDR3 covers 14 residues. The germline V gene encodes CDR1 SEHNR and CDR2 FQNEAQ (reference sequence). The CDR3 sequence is CASSLTDMNTEAFF. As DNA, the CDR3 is TGTGCCAGCAGCTTGACAGACATGAACACTGAAGCTTTCTTT. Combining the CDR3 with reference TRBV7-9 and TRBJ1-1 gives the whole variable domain DTGVSQNPRHKITKRGQNVTFRCDPISEHNRLYWYRQTLGQGPEFLTYFQNEAQLEKSRLLSDRFSAERPKGSFSTLEIQRTEQGDSAMYLCASSLTDMNTEAFFGQGTRLTVV.